The rows below give T cell receptor beta chains drawn from one sample of a study of OX40 agonist ivuxolimab in advanced cancers. TCRdb's copy holds only in-frame clones and misses some; the assay was immunoSEQ multiplex PCR. The data contain tens of thousands of clones, around 86% of them seen just once; the ten biggest clones take up roughly 0.99%. Source: CD4+ or CD8+ T cells sorted from blood, taken in a trial of the OX40 agonist ivuxolimab. All receptors come from an adult with an advanced solid tumor such as melanoma, head and neck, liver or kidney cancer. CDR3s include the opening cysteine and the closing phenylalanine or tryptophan. The D gene is left open where the match is weak. Clone size is shown for a subset of rows, as once, few, many or a class of expanded clone.

clone_size,j_call,d_call,v_call,cdr3_aa,cdr3_nt
.,TRBJ1-1,.,TRBV11-2,CASSLLGRGAFF,TGTGCCAGCAGCTTATTAGGGCGGGGAGCTTTCTTT
.,TRBJ1-2,.,TRBV7-8,CASSLTQNYGYTF,TGTGCCAGCAGCTTAACCCAGAACTATGGCTACACCTTC
.,TRBJ2-7,.,TRBV18,CASSPVHSPRTSSYEQYF,TGTGCCAGCTCACCAGTACACAGCCCAAGGACAAGCTCCTACGAGCAGTACTTC
.,TRBJ1-1,.,TRBV7-9,CASSSQENTEAFF,TGTGCCAGCAGCTCCCAGGAGAACACTGAAGCTTTCTTT
.,TRBJ1-1,TRBD1,TRBV25-1,CASSVAGGRTEAFF,TGTGCCAGCAGTGTTGCAGGGGGGAGGACTGAAGCTTTCTTT
.,TRBJ2-3,TRBD2,TRBV11-2,CASSSTSYNGGGRTDTQYF,TGTGCCAGCAGCTCCACTTCCTACAACGGCGGGGGGCGCACAGATACGCAGTATTTT
few,TRBJ2-3,TRBD1,TRBV29-1,CSVEDRGPDTQYF,TGCAGCGTCGAAGACAGGGGGCCAGATACGCAGTATTTT
.,TRBJ2-3,TRBD2,TRBV11-2,CASSSGTSGYTDTQYF,TGTGCCAGCAGCTCTGGGACTAGCGGGTACACAGATACGCAGTATTTT
.,TRBJ2-2,.,TRBV6-5,CASEGAGELFF,TGTGCCAGCGAGGGAGCCGGGGAGCTGTTTTTT
.,TRBJ2-5,.,TRBV7-2,CASSLVSQQETQYF,TGTGCCAGCAGCTTAGTTAGCCAGCAAGAGACCCAGTACTTC
.,TRBJ2-5,.,TRBV18,CASSPGSQETQYF,TGTGCCAGCTCACCGGGCTCCCAAGAGACCCAGTACTTC
.,TRBJ1-2,.,TRBV18,CASSPDRGPRSYTF,TGTGCCAGCTCACCTGACCGAGGGCCTAGGAGCTACACCTTC
.,TRBJ1-4,.,TRBV23-1,CASSHWGAHEKLFF,TGCGCCAGCAGTCATTGGGGGGCGCATGAAAAACTGTTTTTT
.,TRBJ2-3,TRBD2,TRBV18,CASSPGIREGPDTQYF,TGTGCCAGCTCACCAGGGATCCGGGAGGGCCCAGATACGCAGTATTTT
.,TRBJ2-1,.,TRBV7-2,CASSLRWSSYNEQFF,TGTGCCAGCAGCCTTCGGTGGTCCTCCTACAATGAGCAGTTCTTC
.,TRBJ2-6,.,TRBV6-1,CASRNFGGANVLTF,TGTGCCAGCAGAAACTTCGGAGGGGCCAACGTCCTGACTTTC
.,TRBJ2-1,TRBD2,TRBV5-4,CASSLALAGVGEQFF,TGTGCCAGCAGCTTGGCACTAGCGGGAGTGGGTGAGCAGTTCTTC
.,TRBJ2-7,.,TRBV4-3,CASSHSGGEGYEQYF,TGCGCCAGCAGCCACTCTGGGGGAGAAGGTTACGAGCAGTACTTC
.,TRBJ2-7,.,TRBV29-1,CSVLNSANEQYF,TGCAGCGTGTTGAATAGCGCAAATGAGCAGTACTTC
.,TRBJ2-1,TRBD1,TRBV27,CASSLPLTGGADNEQFF,TGTGCCAGCAGTTTACCCCTTACAGGGGGCGCCGACAATGAGCAGTTCTTC
once,TRBJ2-1,.,TRBV7-2,CASSPPGASEQFF,TGTGCCAGCAGCCCCCCAGGGGCTAGTGAGCAGTTCTTC
.,TRBJ2-1,TRBD2,TRBV4-3,CASSQMTSGDNEQFF,TGCGCCAGCAGCCAAATGACTAGCGGAGACAATGAGCAGTTCTTC
.,TRBJ1-1,.,TRBV6-5,CASSYHGPGNTEAFF,TGTGCCAGCAGTTACCACGGCCCGGGGAACACTGAAGCTTTCTTT
.,TRBJ1-5,.,TRBV9,CASSVGGGIQPQHF,TGTGCCAGCAGCGTAGGGGGAGGGATCCAGCCCCAGCATTTT
once,TRBJ2-5,.,TRBV28,CASSSSGLQETQYF,TGTGCCAGCAGTTCGAGCGGGCTCCAAGAGACCCAGTACTTC
.,TRBJ2-1,TRBD2,TRBV9,CASSETSGSNEQFF,TGTGCCAGCAGCGAGACTAGCGGGAGTAATGAGCAGTTCTTC